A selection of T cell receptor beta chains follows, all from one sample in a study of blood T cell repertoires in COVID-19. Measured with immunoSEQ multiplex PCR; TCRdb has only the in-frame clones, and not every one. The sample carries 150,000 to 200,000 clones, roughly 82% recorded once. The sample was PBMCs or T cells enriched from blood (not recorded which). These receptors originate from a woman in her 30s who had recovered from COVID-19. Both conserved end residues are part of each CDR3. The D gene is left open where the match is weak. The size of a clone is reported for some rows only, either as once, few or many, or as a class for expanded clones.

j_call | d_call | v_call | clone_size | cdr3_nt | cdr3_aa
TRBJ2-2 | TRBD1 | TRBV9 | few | TGTGCCAGCAGCGGGGACAGGGACACCGGGGAGCTGTTTTTT | CASSGDRDTGELFF
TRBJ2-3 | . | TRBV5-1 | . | TGCGCCAGCAGCTTCCAATTAGCAGATACGCAGTATTTT | CASSFQLADTQYF
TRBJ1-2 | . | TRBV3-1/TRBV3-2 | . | TGTGCCAGCAGCCAAGATCTAGGTGGCTACACCTTC | CASSQDLGGYTF
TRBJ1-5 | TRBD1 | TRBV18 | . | TGTGCCAGCTCACCATACGGGACAGGGAGCAATCAGCCCCAGCATTTT | CASSPYGTGSNQPQHF
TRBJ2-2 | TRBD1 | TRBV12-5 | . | TGTGCTAGTGGTGTGGGGACAGGGTGGTTTATCGTGGCCGGGGAGCTGTTTTTT | CASGVGTGWFIVAGELFF
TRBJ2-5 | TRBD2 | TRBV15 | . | TGTGCCACCAGCAAGGGGACGACAGCGGGGGCCCAGTACTTC | CATSKGTTAGAQYF
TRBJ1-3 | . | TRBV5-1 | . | TGCGCCAGCAGCTTGGCAGGATCTGGAAACACCATATATTTT | CASSLAGSGNTIYF
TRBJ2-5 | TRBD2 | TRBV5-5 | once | TGTGCCAGCAGCTTGGTTACTAGCGGGAGAGAGACCCAGTACTTC | CASSLVTSGRETQYF
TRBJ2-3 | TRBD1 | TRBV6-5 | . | TGTGCCAGCAGTAGTAACAGGGGCGCAGATACGCAGTATTTT | CASSSNRGADTQYF
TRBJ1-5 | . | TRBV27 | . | TGTGCCAGCAGTCTTTCCGCAGGGAGGAGTCAGCCCCAGCATTTT | CASSLSAGRSQPQHF
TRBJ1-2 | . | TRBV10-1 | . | TGCGCCAGCAGTGAGTCAGGGGCCTATGGCTACACCTTC | CASSESGAYGYTF
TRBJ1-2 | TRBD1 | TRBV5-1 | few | TGCGCCAGCAGCCCGACAGGGATCAACTATGGCTACACCTTC | CASSPTGINYGYTF
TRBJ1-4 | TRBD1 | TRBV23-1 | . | TGCGCCAGCACCCAGGGGGGTTGGAATGAAAAACTGTTTTTT | CASTQGGWNEKLFF
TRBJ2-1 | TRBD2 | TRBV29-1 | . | TGCAGCGTTGATGGTAGGACTAGCGTTGAGCAGTTCTTC | CSVDGRTSVEQFF
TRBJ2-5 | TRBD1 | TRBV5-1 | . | TGCGCCAGCAGCTCCGGGACAGAAGAGACCCAGTACTTC | CASSSGTEETQYF
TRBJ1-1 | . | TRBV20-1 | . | TGCAGTGCTAGAGAGGGGCTTGCAGCTTTCTTT | CSAREGLAAFF
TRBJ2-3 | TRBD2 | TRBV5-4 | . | TGTGCCAGCAGCCTGGACCTAGAGCGGGGGGGGCCAACCCCATTTTTT | CASSLDLERGGPTPFF
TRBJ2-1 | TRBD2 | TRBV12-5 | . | TGTGCTAGTGCCCGGCGGACAGGAGCTCTAGCGGGAGGTTTGGCTAGGTGGGACAATGAGCAGTTCTTC | CASARRTGALAGGLARWDNEQFF
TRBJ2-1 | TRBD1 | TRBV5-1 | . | TGCGCCAGCAGCTTGGCTGGGACAGGGTTGAATGAGCAGTTCTTC | CASSLAGTGLNEQFF
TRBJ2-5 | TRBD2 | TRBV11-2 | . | TGTGCCAGCAGCCATCAGCCGCTAGCGGGACTAGAGACCCAGTACTTC | CASSHQPLAGLETQYF
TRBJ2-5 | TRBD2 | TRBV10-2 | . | TGCGCCAGCAGTTCAGGGACTAGCGGGGTAGAGAGGATCCAAGAGACCCAGTACTTC | CASSSGTSGVERIQETQYF
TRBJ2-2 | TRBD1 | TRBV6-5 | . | TGTGCCAGCAGACAGGGGACACAGAACACCGGGGAGCTGTTTTTT | CASRQGTQNTGELFF
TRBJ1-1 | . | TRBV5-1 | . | TGCGCCAGCAGCTTGACAGGAATGAGAGACACTGAAGCTTTCTTT | CASSLTGMRDTEAFF
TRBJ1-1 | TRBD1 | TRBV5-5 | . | TGTGCCAGCAGCTGGGCGGGGACAGGGGAGACGGGAGCTTTCTTT | CASSWAGTGETGAFF
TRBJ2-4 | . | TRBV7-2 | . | TGTGCCAGCAGCTTAGCAGCGGGTTCGGGCAGCAAAAACATTCAGTACTTC | CASSLAAGSGSKNIQYF
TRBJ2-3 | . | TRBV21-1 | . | TGTGCCAGCAGCAAAGGTGGACAGGGAGGGGATACGCAGTATTTT | CASSKGGQGGDTQYF
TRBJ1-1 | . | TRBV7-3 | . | TGTGCCAGCAGCTTATCGCGGGACTCCAACACTGAAGCTTTCTTT | CASSLSRDSNTEAFF
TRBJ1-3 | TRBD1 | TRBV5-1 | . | TGCGCCAGCAGCTTGACGGGACAGGGGGTCTCTGGAAACACCATATATTTT | CASSLTGQGVSGNTIYF
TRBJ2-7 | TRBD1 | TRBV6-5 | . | TGTGCCAGCAGTTACGGGGGGACAGGGGTCTACGAGCAGTACTTC | CASSYGGTGVYEQYF
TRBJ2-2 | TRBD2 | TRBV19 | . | TGTGCCAGTAGTATAGTCAGAGGGACTAGAACATACACCGGGGAGCTGTTTTTT | CASSIVRGTRTYTGELFF
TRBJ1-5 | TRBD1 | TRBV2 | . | TGTGCCAGCAGTGAAGGGGCACAGGGGGCTCAGCCCCAGCATTTT | CASSEGAQGAQPQHF
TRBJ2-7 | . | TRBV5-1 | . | TGCGCCAGCAGCGCTGGCAATCGTTTTGACAGATTGCCCTACGAGCAGTACTTC | CASSAGNRFDRLPYEQYF
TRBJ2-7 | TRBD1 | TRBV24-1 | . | TGTGCCACCAGTGCAATCGGGACAGGGGTTAACGAGCAGTACTTC | CATSAIGTGVNEQYF
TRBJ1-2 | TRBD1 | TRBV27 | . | TGTGCCAGCAGTTCGGGACAGGAAGTGGACTATGGCTACACCTTC | CASSSGQEVDYGYTF
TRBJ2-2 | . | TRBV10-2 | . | TGCGCCAGCAGTGAGATCACTGGCGGGGAGCTGTTTTTT | CASSEITGGELFF
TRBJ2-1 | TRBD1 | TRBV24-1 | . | TGTGCCACCAGTGAAGGGACAGGGGGCCCTGGCGGGCAGTTCTTC | CATSEGTGGPGGQFF
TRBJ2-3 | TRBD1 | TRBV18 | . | TGTGCCAGCTCACCACCTGGGACAGGGGGTGAATTAAATACGCAGTATTTT | CASSPPGTGGELNTQYF
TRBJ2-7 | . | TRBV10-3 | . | TGTGCCATCAGTGAGTCTTCGAACAGTAAGTTCTTCTACGAGCAGTACTTC | CAISESSNSKFFYEQYF
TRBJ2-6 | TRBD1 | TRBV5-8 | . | TGTGCCAGCAGCTTGAGGACAGGGGTCTCTGGGGCCAACGTCCTGACTTTC | CASSLRTGVSGANVLTF
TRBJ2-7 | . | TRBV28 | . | TGTGCCAGCAGCAACAACGACAGGTTCTCCGAGCAGTACTTC | CASSNNDRFSEQYF
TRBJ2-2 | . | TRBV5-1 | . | TGCGCCAGCAGAAGTTTAGAGAACACCGGGGAGCTGTTTTTT | CASRSLENTGELFF
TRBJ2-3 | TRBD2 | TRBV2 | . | TGTGCCAGCAGTAGGACTAGCGGGAGGGGAGATACGCAGTATTTT | CASSRTSGRGDTQYF
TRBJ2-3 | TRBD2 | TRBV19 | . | TGTGCCCTGAGTACGTTTGGGCGGGAGAGCACAGATACGCAGTATTTT | CALSTFGRESTDTQYF
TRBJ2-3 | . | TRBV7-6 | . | TGTGCCAGCAGCTTAGTGGGGGGAGTAATGACAGATACGCAGTATTTT | CASSLVGGVMTDTQYF
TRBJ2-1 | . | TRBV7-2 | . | TGTGCCAGCGGCGGGCGGGATAGCCTAAATGAGCAGTTCTTC | CASGGRDSLNEQFF
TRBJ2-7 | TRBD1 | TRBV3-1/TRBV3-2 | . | TGTGCCAGCAGCCAAGTAGGGACAGGGGGCGTCGAGCAGTACTTC | CASSQVGTGGVEQYF
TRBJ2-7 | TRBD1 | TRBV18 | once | TGTGCCAGCTCCCGGGACAGAGCCTACGAGCAGTACTTC | CASSRDRAYEQYF
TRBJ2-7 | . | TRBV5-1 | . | TGCGCCAGCAGCTTGGTTGGAGATTACGAGCAGTACTTC | CASSLVGDYEQYF
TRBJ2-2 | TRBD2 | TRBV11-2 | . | TGTGCCAGCAGCCACAATGGACTAGCTCTGGAGCTGTTTTTT | CASSHNGLALELFF
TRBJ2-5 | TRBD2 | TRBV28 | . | TGTGCCAGCAGTTTAGGTCGACTAGCGGGCCAAGAGACCCAGTACTTC | CASSLGRLAGQETQYF